The rows below give T cell receptor beta chains drawn from one sample of a study of shared clonotypes between healthy human individuals. Assay used: immunoSEQ multiplex PCR; TCRdb lists only in-frame clones, some missing. The sample consists of under 2.5 million clones, around 93% of them appearing once. Sequencing was performed on naive CD4+ T cells from PBMCs. The receptors were sampled from a man between 18 and 29 years old in good health. Some clones in this sample may be carry-over from other donors' samples. Each CDR3 is given with its conserved first and last residue. D genes are given only for firm matches. Clone size, where shown, is once, few, many, or a class for clones that have expanded.

once	-	TRBJ1-1	14	TRBV5-1	CASSVMTENTEAFF	TGCGCCAGCAGCGTAATGACGGAGAACACTGAAGCTTTCTTT
few	-	TRBJ2-2	13	TRBV18	CASSPQGTGELFF	TGTGCCAGCTCACCACAGGGTACCGGGGAGCTGTTTTTT
-	-	TRBJ1-2	15	TRBV4-1	CASSQDMGSDLGYTF	TGCGCCAGCAGCCAAGATATGGGCAGTGACCTTGGCTACACCTTC
-	-	TRBJ1-1	13	TRBV6-1	CASSAHMNTEAFF	TGTGCCAGCAGTGCCCACATGAACACTGAAGCTTTCTTT
-	-	TRBJ2-3	20	TRBV2	CASRWEGERLLPGRTDTQYF	TGTGCCAGCAGGTGGGAAGGAGAGAGACTCCTACCCGGACGAACAGATACGCAGTATTTT
-	-	TRBJ2-7	12	TRBV7-9	CASSPGTREQYF	TGTGCCAGCAGCCCGGGTACTCGAGAGCAGTACTTC
-	-	TRBJ2-7	15	TRBV5-1	CASSLGTGATYEQYF	TGCGCCAGCAGCTTGGGAACAGGAGCTACCTACGAGCAGTACTTC
-	-	TRBJ2-5	14	TRBV18	CASSPDLVKETQYF	TGTGCCAGCTCACCAGATTTGGTCAAAGAGACCCAGTACTTC
-	TRBD1	TRBJ1-5	12	TRBV19	CATDRVGQPQHF	TGTGCCACCGACAGGGTTGGTCAGCCCCAGCATTTT
-	-	TRBJ2-3	13	TRBV2	CASSTLGGNTQYF	TGTGCCAGCAGTACCTTGGGGGGCAATACGCAGTATTTT
many	-	TRBJ1-1	14	TRBV5-1	CASSLDRVNTEAFF	TGCGCCAGCAGCTTGGACAGGGTGAACACTGAAGCTTTCTTT
-	TRBD2	TRBJ2-3	16	TRBV5-1	CASSFIAGIGGDTQYF	TGCGCCAGCAGCTTTATAGCGGGAATAGGAGGAGATACGCAGTATTTT
-	TRBD2	TRBJ2-1	16	TRBV19	CASSIGSGGVWNEQFF	TGTGCCAGTAGTATAGGGTCGGGAGGGGTTTGGAATGAGCAGTTCTTC
few	-	TRBJ1-1	15	TRBV28	CASSRRAGMNTEAFF	TGTGCCAGCAGCCGAAGGGCGGGGATGAACACTGAAGCTTTCTTT
few	-	TRBJ1-1	11	TRBV30	CACAGNTEAFF	TGTGCCTGCGCGGGGAACACTGAAGCTTTCTTT
once	-	TRBJ2-7	14	TRBV7-2	CASSLADGPYEQYF	TGTGCCAGCAGCTTAGCGGACGGACCCTACGAGCAGTACTTC
-	TRBD1	TRBJ2-7	14	TRBV27	CASSFNRGRREQYF	TGTGCCAGCAGTTTCAACAGGGGGCGAAGAGAGCAGTACTTC
-	TRBD1	TRBJ1-2	16	TRBV5-1	CASSLGSGQGDYGYTF	TGCGCCAGCAGCTTGGGGTCGGGACAGGGTGACTATGGCTACACCTTC
-	-	TRBJ1-1	13	TRBV5-6	CASSLVSNTEAFF	TGTGCCAGCAGCTTGGTTTCGAACACTGAAGCTTTCTTT
-	TRBD1	TRBJ1-5	19	TRBV9	CASSVAGGSGTGAGQPQHF	TGTGCCAGCAGCGTAGCGGGGGGATCCGGGACAGGGGCCGGGCAGCCCCAGCATTTT
-	-	TRBJ2-2	14	TRBV5-1	CASSEEGGTGELFF	TGCGCCAGCAGCGAAGAGGGCGGCACCGGGGAGCTGTTTTTT
-	-	TRBJ1-6	14	TRBV27	CASSQSSYNSPLHF	TGTGCCAGCAGTCAGAGCTCCTATAATTCACCCCTCCACTTT
-	-	TRBJ2-1	13	TRBV14	CASSPRPHNEQFF	TGTGCCAGCAGCCCTAGACCACACAATGAGCAGTTCTTC
-	-	TRBJ2-6	15	TRBV6-6	CASSSGGPGANVLTF	TGTGCCAGCAGTTCAGGGGGGCCTGGGGCCAACGTCCTGACTTTC
-	TRBD1	TRBJ2-3	15	TRBV12-5	CASGFWTGSTDTQYF	TGTGCTAGTGGTTTTTGGACAGGAAGCACAGATACGCAGTATTTT
-	-	TRBJ2-7	15	TRBV9	CASSQWASGTYEQYF	TGTGCCAGCAGCCAGTGGGCCTCGGGCACCTACGAGCAGTACTTC
-	-	TRBJ1-1	20	TRBV4-2	CASSQDLSGFRTGRSTEAFF	TGTGCCAGCAGCCAAGATTTGTCGGGGTTTAGAACAGGGCGGAGTACTGAAGCTTTCTTT
-	TRBD1	TRBJ1-1	15	TRBV9	CASSARVGTDTEAFF	TGTGCCAGCAGCGCCAGGGTTGGGACAGACACTGAAGCTTTCTTT
-	-	TRBJ2-2	13	TRBV7-3	CASSSRGTGELFF	TGTGCCAGCAGCTCAAGGGGCACCGGGGAGCTGTTTTTT
-	TRBD1	TRBJ1-5	15	TRBV6-5	CASSYRTGGNQPQHF	TGTGCCAGCAGTTACCGGACAGGGGGCAATCAGCCCCAGCATTTT
-	-	TRBJ2-1	14	TRBV5-1	CASSFARADNEQFF	TGCGCCAGCAGCTTCGCCCGGGCGGACAATGAGCAGTTCTTC
-	TRBD1	TRBJ2-1	17	TRBV15	CATSRGRRTGAVNEQFF	TGTGCCACCAGCAGAGGGAGGCGGACAGGGGCTGTAAATGAGCAGTTCTTC
many	-	TRBJ1-2	14	TRBV6-1	CASTQGLSRNGYTF	TGTGCCAGCACCCAAGGTCTATCGCGTAATGGCTACACCTTC
-	TRBD2	TRBJ2-7	15	TRBV28	CASSRSREGRYEQYF	TGTGCCAGCAGCCGGTCCCGGGAGGGCCGCTACGAGCAGTACTTC
-	-	TRBJ1-2	15	TRBV7-8	CASSLEALSVNGYTF	TGTGCCAGCAGCTTAGAAGCCCTAAGCGTGAATGGCTACACCTTC
-	-	TRBJ2-5	14	TRBV5-4	CASSFQGGQETQYF	TGTGCCAGCAGCTTCCAGGGAGGCCAAGAGACCCAGTACTTC
-	-	TRBJ1-1	14	TRBV28	CASSFPPLGPEAFF	TGTGCCAGCAGTTTTCCCCCACTAGGTCCTGAAGCTTTCTTT
-	-	TRBJ1-2	14	TRBV4-3	CASSQETGSYGYTF	TGCGCCAGCAGCCAAGAAACAGGGAGCTATGGCTACACCTTC
-	-	TRBJ2-7	14	TRBV7-3	CASSLIRFSYEQYF	TGTGCCAGCAGCTTAATCAGGTTCTCCTACGAGCAGTACTTC
-	TRBD2	TRBJ2-2	16	TRBV9	CASSVGLAVNTGELFF	TGTGCCAGCAGCGTGGGACTAGCGGTTAACACCGGGGAGCTGTTTTTT
few	-	TRBJ2-1	19	TRBV4-2	CASSHPTAADPLDWREQFF	TGTGCCAGCAGCCACCCAACGGCCGCGGACCCCCTAGACTGGAGGGAGCAGTTCTTC